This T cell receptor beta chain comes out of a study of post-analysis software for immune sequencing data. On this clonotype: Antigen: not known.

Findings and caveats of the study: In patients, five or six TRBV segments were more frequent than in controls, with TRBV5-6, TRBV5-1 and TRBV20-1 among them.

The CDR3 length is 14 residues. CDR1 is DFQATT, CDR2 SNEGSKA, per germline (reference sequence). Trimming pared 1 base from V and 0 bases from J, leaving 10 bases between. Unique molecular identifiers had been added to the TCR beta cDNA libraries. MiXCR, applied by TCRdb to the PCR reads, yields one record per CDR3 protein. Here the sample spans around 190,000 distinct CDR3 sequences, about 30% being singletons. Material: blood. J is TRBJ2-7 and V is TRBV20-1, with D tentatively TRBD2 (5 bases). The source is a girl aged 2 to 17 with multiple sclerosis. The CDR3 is CSARGETNSYEQYF. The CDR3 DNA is TGCAGTGCTAGAGGGGAGACGAACTCCTACGAGCAGTACTTC.